This TCR beta chain was sequenced for a study of Tregs in tolerant kidney transplant recipients. Study overall: Recipient cells were told from donor cells by antibody staining.

V was cut by 3 bases and J by 0 bases, with 12 bases left in between. This CDR3 has 16 amino acids. Germline-derived CDR1 and CDR2 are LNHDA and SQIVND (reference sequence). TCRdb keeps only in-frame clones here, not all; method: immunoSEQ multiplex PCR. The table records about 31,000 clones, 82% of them present only once. Notes on this clone: The antigen is unknown.

Study observations and caveats: Findings come from small patient numbers and require larger validation. This study did not directly address biological reproducibility. Expanding Tregs on activated donor B cells appeared to best identify donor-specific TCRbeta clones.

This sequence was found in a human donor in good health. Sequenced: Tregs from blood cultured with allogeneic cells. This chain joins TRBV19 and TRBJ2-1; D is unresolved. Written as DNA, the CDR3 is TGTGCCAGTAGTATGATCAGGCGACTCTCCTACAATGAGCAGTTCTTC. Its translation is CASSMIRRLSYNEQFF.